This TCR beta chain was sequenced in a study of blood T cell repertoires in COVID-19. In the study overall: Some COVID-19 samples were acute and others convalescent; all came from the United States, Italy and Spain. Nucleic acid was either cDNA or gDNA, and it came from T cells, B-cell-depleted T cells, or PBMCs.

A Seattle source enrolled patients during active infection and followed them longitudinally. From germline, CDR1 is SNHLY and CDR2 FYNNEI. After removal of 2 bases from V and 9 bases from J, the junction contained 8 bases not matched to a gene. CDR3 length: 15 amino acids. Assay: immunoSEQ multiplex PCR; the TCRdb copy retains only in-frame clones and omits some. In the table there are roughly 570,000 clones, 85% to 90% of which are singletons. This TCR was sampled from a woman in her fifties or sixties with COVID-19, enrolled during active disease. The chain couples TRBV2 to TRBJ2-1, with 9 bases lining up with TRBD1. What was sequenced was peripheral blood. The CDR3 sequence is CASSEIGQGSLEQFF. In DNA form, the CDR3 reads TGTGCCAGCAGTGAAATAGGACAGGGGTCCCTTGAGCAGTTCTTC.